These 16 T cell receptor beta chains originate from one sample sequenced in a study of T cells in Graves' hyperthyroidism and ophthalmopathy. RNA transcripts gave rise to amplified TCR beta CDR3 regions. First-round RT-PCR targeting the TCR CDR3 was performed with the HTBI primer set. TCRdb fed the multiplex PCR reads into MiXCR, producing one record per CDR3 protein. The table shows around 380,000 distinct CDR3 sequences, with roughly 12% occurring only once. The specimen sequenced was blood. These receptor sequences come from a man aged 30-40 years with Graves' hyperthyroidism that later progressed to Graves' ophthalmopathy.

To note about this clonotype: A much larger clonotype is one base distant, so this may be a read error. The CDR3 coding sequence is TGTGCCAGCAGCTTAGGTGGAGACACCATATATTTT. This gives the protein CASSLGGDTIYF. The rearrangement uses TRBV7-9 and TRBJ1-3, with D unresolved. The germline CDR1 and CDR2 sequences are SEHNR and FQNEAQ (reference sequence). This CDR3 comprises 12 residues.

This clonotype was seen a few times. This chain links TRBV7-9 with TRBJ1-5; tentatively, D is TRBD1 (6 bases). Germline CDR1 SEHNR, CDR2 FQNEAQ (reference sequence). V lost 1 base and J lost 3, with 13 bases in between. This CDR3 has 16 amino acids. CDR3 sequence: CASSLEGRGLNQPQHF. CDR3 nucleotide sequence: TGTGCCAGCAGCTTAGAGGGCAGGGGCCTCAATCAGCCCCAGCATTTT.

To note about this clonotype: A single base separates this from a much larger clone, so it may be a read error. The gene calls are TRBV30 and TRBJ2-7; D could derive from TRBD1 or TRBD2 (6 bases each). The CDR3 is 13 residues long. Germline V gene lookup returns CDR1 GTSNPN and CDR2 SVGIG (reference sequence). CDR3 in amino acids: CAGSLGGSGEQYF. CDR3 sequence (DNA): TGTGCCGGGAGTTTAGGGGGTAGCGGCGAGCAGTACTTC.

This clonotype came up many times. CDR3 coding DNA: TGTGCCAGCAGCCGGGGACAGGGTTATGAAAAACTGTTTTTT. Its translation: CASSRGQGYEKLFF. This sequence joins TRBV11-2 and TRBJ1-4; TRBD1 matches 9 bases. Germline CDR1 and CDR2: SGHAT and FQNNGV. The CDR3 length is 14 residues. Trimming cost V 5 bases and J 6 bases; bases outside gene matches: 4.

This clonotype was detected a few times. The chain recombines TRBV6-2 or TRBV6-3 with TRBJ1-5; the D is unclear. V was pared by 0 bases and J by 6 bases, with 9 bases between. Per germline, CDR1 MNHEY and CDR2 SVGEGT. There are 14 residues in the CDR3. This chain's CDR3 is CASSYSPERQPQHF. The DNA of the CDR3 is TGTGCCAGCAGTTACTCTCCAGAACGTCAGCCCCAGCATTTT.

The table lists this clonotype with many counts. This rearrangement joins TRBV28 to TRBJ1-1; tentative D call: TRBD1 (6 bases). The germline V and J ends were trimmed by 6 bases and 1 base, with 27 bases remaining between them. Germline V gives CDR1 MDHEN, CDR2 SYDVKM. The CDR3 extends over 19 amino acids. CDR3 loop: CASSSQGGTQRPTNTEAFF. CDR3 coding DNA: TGTGCCAGCAGCTCTCAAGGGGGTACTCAACGCCCGACGAACACTGAAGCTTTCTTT. Filled out from reference TRBV28 and TRBJ1-1, the complete variable domain reads DVKVTQSSRYLVKRTGEKVFLECVQDMDHENMFWYRQDPGLGLRLIYFSYDVKMKEKGDIPEGYSVSREKKERFSLILESASTNQTSMYLCASSSQGGTQRPTNTEAFFGQGTRLTVV.

V gene TRBV6-6 combines with J gene TRBJ1-2, with unresolved D. In germline, CDR1 is MNHNY, CDR2 SVGAGI (reference sequence). CDR3 length: 21 residues. Trimming took off 0 bases at V and 7 bases at J, with 33 bases between the two ends. The CDR3 loop is CASSYSELGGARRGPRTGYTF. In DNA, the CDR3 is TGTGCCAGCAGTTACTCGGAGCTCGGTGGCGCGAGGAGAGGACCTCGGACTGGCTACACCTTC.

The V call is TRBV20-1, the J call TRBJ1-6; D gene unclear. V gave up 1 base and J gave up 7 bases, with 8 bases separating them. The CDR3 is 13 amino acids. The germline gives CDR1 DFQATT, CDR2 SNEGSKA (reference sequence). The CDR3 coding sequence is TGCAGTGCTAGAGCCGGGGTCAATTCACCCCTCCACTTT. Amino acid sequence: CSARAGVNSPLHF.

This clonotype was recorded at least ten times. Relative to the germline gene, one junction end is altered; a read error may explain this. The J gene is TRBJ2-5, the V gene TRBV12-3 or TRBV12-4; tentatively, D is TRBD2 (5 bases). The CDR3 runs 14 residues. CDR3 bases: TGTGCCAGCAGCTTAGCGCTCACCCAAGAGACCCAGTACTTC. Translated: CASSLALTQETQYF.

This clonotype was found once. A much larger clone differs by one base, so this may be a read error. V is TRBV6-5 and J is TRBJ1-2; D gene unclear. V lost 0 bases to trimming and J lost 2 bases, with 10 bases between them. Germline V gene lookup returns CDR1 MNHEY and CDR2 SVGAGI. The CDR3 sequence is 15 residues long. CDR3 sequence: CASSYSMGSNYGYTF. The CDR3 DNA reads as TGTGCCAGCAGTTACTCGATGGGGTCCAACTATGGCTACACCTTC.

The chain joins TRBV25-1 to TRBJ1-4; D may be TRBD1 (6 bases). The CDR3 has 15 residues. Germline-derived CDR1 and CDR2 are MGHDK and SYGVNS. V gave up 1 base and J gave up 8 bases, with 14 bases separating them. The CDR3: CASSELGGVEEKLFF. CDR3 DNA sequence: TGTGCCAGCAGTGAATTGGGGGGCGTTGAAGAAAAACTGTTTTTT.

The chain carries TRBV9 and TRBJ2-1; D is possibly TRBD1 or TRBD2 (5 bases each). V dropped 0 bases and J dropped 10 bases, with 20 bases sitting between them. This CDR3 region has 16 residues. Per the germline V gene, CDR1 is SGDLS and CDR2 is YYNGEE. Here the CDR3 reads CASSVATRRPWGEQFF. The CDR3 DNA reads as TGTGCCAGCAGCGTAGCTACTAGGCGACCTTGGGGGGAGCAGTTCTTC.

This clonotype was found a few times. The junction departs from the called germline gene at one end, perhaps through a read error. The chain carries TRBV20-1 and TRBJ2-1, with D perhaps TRBD2 (6 bases). Germline lookup yields CDR1 DFQATT and CDR2 SNEGSKA (reference sequence). CDR3 length equals 14 residues. CDR3 region: CSARGRGSYNEQFF. The CDR3, as DNA: TGCAGTGCCAGAGGGCGGGGTTCCTACAATGAGCAGTTCTTC.

This clonotype was counted at least ten times. The chain joins TRBV3-1 to TRBJ1-2; D perhaps matches TRBD1 (5 bases). V lost 0 bases, J lost 2 bases, and 7 bases lay in between. The CDR3 sequence is 14 residues long. Per germline, CDR1 LGHDT and CDR2 YNNKEL (reference sequence). Written as DNA, the CDR3 is TGTGCCAGCAGCCAAGAGGGACTAAACTATGGCTACACCTTC. This encodes CASSQEGLNYGYTF.

This clonotype was seen ten or more times. V usage is TRBV20-1 and J usage is TRBJ2-1; D remains ambiguous. V lost 1 base and J lost 0, with 4 bases in between. Germline CDR1 and CDR2: DFQATT and SNEGSKA (reference sequence). CDR3 length: 13 amino acids. The CDR3 sequence: CSARAGSYNEQFF. The CDR3 region has the DNA TGCAGTGCTAGAGCCGGCTCCTACAATGAGCAGTTCTTC.

The chain employs TRBV4-1 and TRBJ2-3; 11 bases line up with TRBD2. The CDR3 runs 17 residues. The V gene's germline CDR1 is MGHRA and CDR2 YSYEKL. Unmatched junction bases numbered 15, after V lost 2 bases and J lost 11 bases. The CDR3 loop reads CASSQTSVAGGLRGQYF. The CDR3 DNA reads as TGCGCCAGCAGCCAAACGAGCGTAGCGGGGGGGCTTCGGGGGCAGTATTTT.